This is a list of T cell receptor beta chains from one sample in a study of blood T cell repertoires in COVID-19. The repertoire was sequenced with immunoSEQ multiplex PCR; TCRdb's copy has only in-frame clones and lacks some. The data contain under 250,000 clones, 84% of them singletons. Sequenced input: peripheral blood. The receptors shown here come from a human donor in a cohort sampled during active COVID-19. CDR3s include the opening cysteine and the closing phenylalanine or tryptophan. The D gene is left open where the match is weak. Clone size appears in some rows only: once, few, many, or a class for an expanded clone.

.,TRBD1,TRBJ2-7,14,TRBV2,TGTGCCAGTGGGGGCCGGGACAGGGTCTACGAGCAGTACTTC,CASGGRDRVYEQYF
once,.,TRBJ2-7,12,TRBV6-6,TGTGCCAGCAGTTACACCAGGGTCGAGCAGTACTTC,CASSYTRVEQYF
.,TRBD2,TRBJ2-5,15,TRBV5-1,TGCGCCAGCAGCCCTCCAGCGGGAGTAAAAGAGACCCAGTACTTC,CASSPPAGVKETQYF
.,.,TRBJ1-2,12,TRBV11-2,TGTGCCAGCAGCGCAGGGAACTATGGCTACACCTTC,CASSAGNYGYTF
.,TRBD1,TRBJ1-5,16,TRBV24-1,TGTGCCACCAGTGACCGATCCGGACAGGGACATCAGCCCCAGCATTTT,CATSDRSGQGHQPQHF
.,.,TRBJ2-5,13,TRBV2,TGTGCCAGCAGTAACCAGGCGTTTGAGACCCAGTACTTC,CASSNQAFETQYF
.,.,TRBJ1-6,16,TRBV5-4,TGTGCCAGCAGCTTGGCGACTCGGGGCTATAATTCACCCCTCCACTTT,CASSLATRGYNSPLHF
.,TRBD1,TRBJ1-2,12,TRBV30,TGTGCCTGGGCAGGGGGCAGCTATGGCTACACCTTC,CAWAGGSYGYTF
.,TRBD1,TRBJ2-1,14,TRBV7-9,TGTGCCAGCAGCTACCGGGACAGCTACAATGAGCAGTTCTTC,CASSYRDSYNEQFF
.,.,TRBJ2-5,19,TRBV7-8,TGTGCCAGCAGCATACGCCGGGACTCAGAGATTGGAGTACAAGAGACCCAGTACTTC,CASSIRRDSEIGVQETQYF
once,TRBD1,TRBJ2-2,14,TRBV3-1/TRBV3-2,TGTGCCAGCAGTAGACAGGGGCGCCCCGGGGAGCTGTTTTTT,CASSRQGRPGELFF
.,.,TRBJ2-4,17,TRBV16,TGTGCCAGCAGCCAGAGGTTGGACATTTTAGCCAAAAACATTCAGTACTTC,CASSQRLDILAKNIQYF
.,TRBD2,TRBJ2-1,18,TRBV4-1,TGCGCCAGCAGCCAAGATCCTAAGCGGGAGAGGTCCTACAATGAGCAGTTCTTC,CASSQDPKRERSYNEQFF
.,TRBD2,TRBJ2-7,15,TRBV4-1,TGCGCCAACCAACCCACTAGCGGAACAGCCTACGAGCAGTACTTC,CANQPTSGTAYEQYF
.,.,TRBJ2-5,15,TRBV3-1/TRBV3-2,TGTGCCAGCAGCCAAGACGAGCTAGTGAAAGAGACCCAGTACTTC,CASSQDELVKETQYF
.,TRBD1,TRBJ1-6,15,TRBV9,TGTGCCAGCAGCCAAACAGGGGATTATAATTCACCCCTCCACTTT,CASSQTGDYNSPLHF
.,.,TRBJ2-1,13,TRBV12-3/TRBV12-4,TGTGCCAGCAGTTTCAATCTGAGTCCTGAGCAGTTCTTC,CASSFNLSPEQFF
.,.,TRBJ1-6,15,TRBV19,TGTGCCAGTAGTCTCAGGGTTCCTCATAATTCACCCCTCCACTTT,CASSLRVPHNSPLHF
.,TRBD2,TRBJ2-7,15,TRBV4-1,TGCGCCAGCAGCCAAACGCGGGGACTAGCGGGAGCCGAGTACTTC,CASSQTRGLAGAEYF
.,.,TRBJ2-2,14,TRBV6-5,TGTGCCAGCAGAGTATACAGGAACACCGGGGAGCTGTTTTTT,CASRVYRNTGELFF
.,.,TRBJ2-1,17,TRBV19,TGTGCCAGTAGGGCCCAAAGCGGAGGACGTATGGGTAATGAGCAGTTCTTC,CASRAQSGGRMGNEQFF
.,.,TRBJ2-2,16,TRBV11-2,TGTGCCAGCAGCTGGGGGGACTTCCCGAACACCGGGGAGCTGTTTTTT,CASSWGDFPNTGELFF
.,TRBD2,TRBJ2-1,15,TRBV10-2,TGCGCCAGCAGTGTGTCCGCGGGAGGAGGCAATGAGCAGTTCTTC,CASSVSAGGGNEQFF